The TCR beta chain under discussion was sequenced for a study of Ad26.COV2.S vaccination and SARS-CoV-2 variants. This table comes from immunoSEQ multiplex PCR, and its TCRdb copy is limited to in-frame clones, with some not included. The sample has roughly 400,000 clones, approximately 90% seen once. Treatment in this sample: roughly 18 received Ad26.COV2.S at low or high dose, single or two shots; several received placebo; per-sample allocation not given. Day 63 following the first vaccine or placebo injection was when the samples were taken. Germline CDR1 and CDR2: LGHNA and YSLEER. The CDR3 contains 15 residues. Trimming removed 11 bases from V and 3 bases from J; junction bases left unmatched: 8.

The chain is built from TRBV4-3 and TRBJ1-4; TRBD1 aligns across 11 bases. The specimen comprised peripheral blood, sampled in a trial of Ad26.COV2.S vaccine versus placebo. This clonotype was sampled from a person between 18 and 60 years old who received the Ad26.COV2.S COVID-19 vaccine or a placebo. The CDR3 spells CASGDRGISNEKLFF. The DNA for the CDR3 is TGCGCCTCCGGGGACAGGGGGATCTCTAATGAAAAACTGTTTTTT.